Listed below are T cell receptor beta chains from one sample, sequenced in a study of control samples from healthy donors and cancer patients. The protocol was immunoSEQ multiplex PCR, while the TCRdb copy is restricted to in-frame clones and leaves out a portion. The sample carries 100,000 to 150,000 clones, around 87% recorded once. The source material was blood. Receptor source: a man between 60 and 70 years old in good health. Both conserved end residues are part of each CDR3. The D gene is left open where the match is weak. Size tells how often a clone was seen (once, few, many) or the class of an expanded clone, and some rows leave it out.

cdr3_aa: CAWIPPATSTYGYTF
cdr3_nt: TGTGCCTGGATCCCGCCGGCGACAAGTACTTATGGCTACACCTTC
j_call: TRBJ1-2
clone_size: NA
v_call: TRBV30
d_call: NA

cdr3_aa: CASSPGQYSPLHF
cdr3_nt: TGTGCCAGCAGTCCGGGACAGTATTCACCCCTCCACTTT
j_call: TRBJ1-6
clone_size: NA
v_call: TRBV7-2
d_call: TRBD1

cdr3_aa: CASSLGRFVLMNTEAFF
cdr3_nt: TGTGCCAGCAGTTTGGGTAGGTTCGTACTTATGAACACTGAAGCTTTCTTT
j_call: TRBJ1-1
clone_size: once
v_call: TRBV28
d_call: NA

cdr3_aa: CASTPSGSSTEAFF
cdr3_nt: TGTGCCAGCACCCCCAGTGGATCGAGCACTGAAGCTTTCTTT
j_call: TRBJ1-1
clone_size: NA
v_call: TRBV27
d_call: NA

cdr3_aa: CASSGRQPPYEQYF
cdr3_nt: TGTGCCAGCAGTGGGAGGCAGCCTCCCTACGAGCAGTACTTC
j_call: TRBJ2-7
clone_size: NA
v_call: TRBV7-2
d_call: NA

cdr3_aa: CASSIQGKGYEAFF
cdr3_nt: TGTGCCAGTAGTATACAGGGGAAAGGATATGAAGCTTTCTTT
j_call: TRBJ1-1
clone_size: NA
v_call: TRBV19
d_call: NA

cdr3_aa: CAGLGSTNYGYTF
cdr3_nt: TGTGCCGGATTAGGGTCAACTAACTATGGCTACACCTTC
j_call: TRBJ1-2
clone_size: NA
v_call: TRBV25-1
d_call: NA

cdr3_aa: CASSPEGNTQYF
cdr3_nt: TGTGCCAGTAGCCCCGAGGGGAATACGCAGTATTTT
j_call: TRBJ2-3
clone_size: NA
v_call: TRBV19
d_call: NA

cdr3_aa: CASSLAGSNEKLFF
cdr3_nt: TGTGCCAGCAGTCTAGCAGGAAGTAATGAAAAACTGTTTTTT
j_call: TRBJ1-4
clone_size: NA
v_call: TRBV28
d_call: NA

cdr3_aa: CASSLALTGDPTNEKLFF
cdr3_nt: TGTGCCAGCAGCTTAGCCCTGACAGGGGATCCTACTAATGAAAAACTGTTTTTT
j_call: TRBJ1-4
clone_size: NA
v_call: TRBV7-9
d_call: TRBD1

cdr3_aa: CASSEDLTGLKLGQPQHF
cdr3_nt: TGTGCCAGCAGTGAGGACTTGACAGGGCTCAAGCTTGGTCAGCCCCAGCATTTT
j_call: TRBJ1-5
clone_size: NA
v_call: TRBV6-1
d_call: TRBD1

cdr3_aa: CASSVLSHGTEAFF
cdr3_nt: TGTGCCAGCAGTGTACTGTCCCATGGGACTGAAGCTTTCTTT
j_call: TRBJ1-1
clone_size: NA
v_call: TRBV2
d_call: NA

cdr3_aa: CASSLERWGGTEAFF
cdr3_nt: TGTGCCAGCAGCTTGGAACGATGGGGCGGAACTGAAGCTTTCTTT
j_call: TRBJ1-1
clone_size: NA
v_call: TRBV5-6
d_call: NA

cdr3_aa: CAWKAPGTALDTQYF
cdr3_nt: TGTGCCTGGAAGGCGCCAGGGACGGCTCTAGATACGCAGTATTTT
j_call: TRBJ2-3
clone_size: NA
v_call: TRBV30
d_call: NA

cdr3_aa: CASSPGGRETQYF
cdr3_nt: TGTGCCAGCTCTCCAGGGGGCCGGGAGACCCAGTACTTC
j_call: TRBJ2-5
clone_size: NA
v_call: TRBV18
d_call: TRBD1

cdr3_aa: CASSFRGSPLHF
cdr3_nt: TGTGCCAGCAGCTTCCGCGGGTCGCCCCTCCACTTT
j_call: TRBJ1-6
clone_size: once
v_call: TRBV28
d_call: NA

cdr3_aa: CASSQLSGGAREQYF
cdr3_nt: TGCGCCAGCAGCCAACTTAGCGGGGGTGCTCGGGAGCAGTACTTC
j_call: TRBJ2-7
clone_size: once
v_call: TRBV4-3
d_call: TRBD2

cdr3_aa: CASSPTGLAGGEQYF
cdr3_nt: TGTGCCAGCAGCCCAACAGGACTAGCGGGAGGGGAGCAGTACTTC
j_call: TRBJ2-7
clone_size: NA
v_call: TRBV11-3
d_call: TRBD2

cdr3_aa: CASSYKRRGEGEQFF
cdr3_nt: TGTGCCAGCAGCTACAAGAGGCGGGGGGAAGGTGAGCAGTTCTTC
j_call: TRBJ2-1
clone_size: NA
v_call: TRBV14
d_call: TRBD2

cdr3_aa: CASSYSTGNNYGYTF
cdr3_nt: TGTGCCAGCAGTTACTCAACAGGGAATAACTATGGCTACACCTTC
j_call: TRBJ1-2
clone_size: NA
v_call: TRBV6-6
d_call: NA

cdr3_aa: CASSQTIDRGLSRHTIYF
cdr3_nt: TGTGCCAGCAGCCAAACCATAGACAGGGGGCTTTCTAGACACACCATATATTTT
j_call: TRBJ1-3
clone_size: NA
v_call: TRBV21-1
d_call: NA

cdr3_aa: CASSPQLPSTDTQYF
cdr3_nt: TGTGCCAGCTCACCACAACTACCCAGCACAGATACGCAGTATTTT
j_call: TRBJ2-3
clone_size: NA
v_call: TRBV18
d_call: NA

cdr3_aa: CASSLRWGTTTNEKLFF
cdr3_nt: TGTGCCAGCAGTCTACGATGGGGCACTACAACTAATGAAAAACTGTTTTTT
j_call: TRBJ1-4
clone_size: NA
v_call: TRBV28
d_call: NA

cdr3_aa: CASTRYGGDYEQYF
cdr3_nt: TGTGCCAGCACTCGATACGGGGGGGACTACGAGCAGTACTTC
j_call: TRBJ2-7
clone_size: NA
v_call: TRBV3-1/TRBV3-2
d_call: TRBD2

cdr3_aa: CASSHRQGADGGYTF
cdr3_nt: TGCGCCAGCAGCCATCGACAGGGGGCTGACGGTGGCTACACCTTC
j_call: TRBJ1-2
clone_size: NA
v_call: TRBV5-1
d_call: TRBD1

cdr3_aa: CASSLDGHRSSYNSPLHF
cdr3_nt: TGTGCCAGCAGCTTAGACGGGCACAGGTCTTCCTATAATTCACCCCTCCACTTT
j_call: TRBJ1-6
clone_size: NA
v_call: TRBV7-2
d_call: NA

cdr3_aa: CASTPHATNEKLFF
cdr3_nt: TGTGCCAGCACCCCCCATGCAACTAATGAAAAACTGTTTTTT
j_call: TRBJ1-4
clone_size: NA
v_call: TRBV28
d_call: NA

cdr3_aa: CASSLRGSGTDTQYF
cdr3_nt: TGTGCCAGCAGCTTACGGGGATCTGGCACAGATACGCAGTATTTT
j_call: TRBJ2-3
clone_size: NA
v_call: TRBV7-2
d_call: NA

cdr3_aa: CASSQGAKGYTF
cdr3_nt: TGTGCCAGCAGCCAAGGTGCGAAAGGCTACACCTTC
j_call: TRBJ1-2
clone_size: few
v_call: TRBV3-1/TRBV3-2
d_call: NA

cdr3_aa: CASSPSGNTEAFF
cdr3_nt: TGTGCCAGCAGCCCGTCTGGGAACACTGAAGCTTTCTTT
j_call: TRBJ1-1
clone_size: NA
v_call: TRBV5-5
d_call: NA

cdr3_aa: CASSEAFQGNEQFF
cdr3_nt: TGCGCCAGCAGTGAGGCCTTTCAGGGAAATGAGCAGTTCTTC
j_call: TRBJ2-1
clone_size: once
v_call: TRBV10-1
d_call: NA

cdr3_aa: CASSLAQLAGGKKDEQYF
cdr3_nt: TGTGCCAGCAGTTTGGCCCAACTAGCGGGGGGTAAGAAGGACGAGCAGTACTTC
j_call: TRBJ2-7
clone_size: NA
v_call: TRBV28
d_call: TRBD2

cdr3_aa: CASSLAGQGWKTYEQYF
cdr3_nt: TGTGCCAGCAGTTTGGCGGGACAGGGGTGGAAAACCTACGAGCAGTACTTC
j_call: TRBJ2-7
clone_size: NA
v_call: TRBV28
d_call: TRBD1

cdr3_aa: CASSLGLLNTQYF
cdr3_nt: TGTGCCAGCAGCTTAGGGCTACTAAATACGCAGTATTTT
j_call: TRBJ2-3
clone_size: NA
v_call: TRBV7-2
d_call: NA

cdr3_aa: CASSATGVSSYNSPLHF
cdr3_nt: TGTGCCAGCAGCGCGACAGGGGTGAGCTCCTATAATTCACCCCTCCACTTT
j_call: TRBJ1-6
clone_size: NA
v_call: TRBV21-1
d_call: NA

cdr3_aa: CASSLANSPLHF
cdr3_nt: TGTGCCAGCAGTTTAGCGAATTCACCCCTCCACTTT
j_call: TRBJ1-6
clone_size: NA
v_call: TRBV12-3/TRBV12-4
d_call: NA

cdr3_aa: CATSDPRQGTEAFF
cdr3_nt: TGTGCCACCAGTGACCCTCGACAGGGCACTGAAGCTTTCTTT
j_call: TRBJ1-1
clone_size: once
v_call: TRBV24-1
d_call: TRBD1

cdr3_aa: CASSGQYNEKLFF
cdr3_nt: TGTGCCAGCAGTGGACAGTATAATGAAAAACTGTTTTTT
j_call: TRBJ1-4
clone_size: NA
v_call: TRBV2
d_call: NA

cdr3_aa: CASSNRDRGPCLRAFF
cdr3_nt: TGTGCCAGCAGCAACCGGGACAGGGGGCCATGTCTGCGGGCTTTCTTT
j_call: TRBJ1-1
clone_size: once
v_call: TRBV21-1
d_call: NA

cdr3_aa: CATSDSPGPRGTQYF
cdr3_nt: TGTGCCACCAGTGATTCGCCGGGCCCGAGGGGGACCCAGTACTTC
j_call: TRBJ2-5
clone_size: once
v_call: TRBV24-1
d_call: NA

cdr3_aa: CASKPNTGELFF
cdr3_nt: TGTGCCAGCAAACCGAACACCGGGGAGCTGTTTTTT
j_call: TRBJ2-2
clone_size: NA
v_call: TRBV2
d_call: NA

cdr3_aa: CASGPQGLSGNTIYF
cdr3_nt: TGTGCCAGCGGCCCACAGGGGTTGTCTGGAAACACCATATATTTT
j_call: TRBJ1-3
clone_size: NA
v_call: TRBV5-4
d_call: TRBD1

cdr3_aa: CASSKRTVEEKLFF
cdr3_nt: TGTGCCAGCAGCAAACGGACTGTCGAGGAAAAACTGTTTTTT
j_call: TRBJ1-4
clone_size: NA
v_call: TRBV6-5
d_call: NA

cdr3_aa: CASSLADYGYTF
cdr3_nt: TGTGCCAGCAGTTTAGCGGACTATGGCTACACCTTC
j_call: TRBJ1-2
clone_size: once
v_call: TRBV28
d_call: NA